Listed here is a single T cell receptor (beta chain). These data come from a study of shared clonotypes between healthy human individuals. Germline V lookup: CDR1 ENHRY, CDR2 SYGVKD. The CDR3 has 13 amino acids. The junction had 7 bases not matched to a gene; V was cut back by 10 bases and J by 6 bases. Sequencing on ten immunoSEQ deep assay plates was performed for unsorted PBMC DNA. Produced via immunoSEQ multiplex PCR; TCRdb's table is partial and in-frame only. Here the sample spans 400,000 to 600,000 clones, 79% being singletons. Each unsorted sample relied on about 100 million PBMCs as its source of genomic DNA.

The V gene is TRBV10-3, the J gene TRBJ2-1; 9 bases are a match to TRBD1. Sequencing was carried out using PBMCs. This receptor was taken from a woman in her thirties or forties in good health. Some clones in this sample may be carry-over from other donors' samples. CDR3 DNA sequence: TGTGCCACCGACAGGGGGGACGGCAATGAGCAGTTCTTC. This encodes CATDRGDGNEQFF.